This T cell receptor (beta chain) was documented in a study of CD8+ T cells in alopecia areata. RNA, once extracted, was reverse transcribed into cDNA for use as the sequencing template. TCRdb keeps only in-frame clones here, not all; method: immunoSEQ multiplex PCR. Among 150,000 to 200,000 clones listed, 50% to 70% were seen once. The treatment: oral pan-JAK inhibitor, 5-10 mg twice daily. V lost 3 bases, J lost 0 bases, and 9 bases lay in between. This CDR3 contains 14 residues. Germline CDR1 is SNHLY and CDR2 is FYNNEI. V usage is TRBV2 and J usage is TRBJ2-7; D gene uncertain. The receptor was derived from a human donor with alopecia areata. The sequencing used CD4+ T cells sorted from blood, collected around week 49, from a patient treated with tofacitinib. CDR3 sequence reads: CASSDRRYSYEQYF. DNA for the CDR3: TGTGCCAGCAGTGATCGACGGTACTCCTACGAGCAGTACTTC. Using reference TRBV2 and TRBJ2-7 for the parts outside the CDR3, the full variable domain is EPEVTQTPSHQVTQMGQEVILRCVPISNHLYFYWYRQILGQKVEFLVSFYNNEISEKSEIFDDQFSVERPDGSNFTLKIRSTKLEDSAMYFCASSDRRYSYEQYFGPGTRLTVT.